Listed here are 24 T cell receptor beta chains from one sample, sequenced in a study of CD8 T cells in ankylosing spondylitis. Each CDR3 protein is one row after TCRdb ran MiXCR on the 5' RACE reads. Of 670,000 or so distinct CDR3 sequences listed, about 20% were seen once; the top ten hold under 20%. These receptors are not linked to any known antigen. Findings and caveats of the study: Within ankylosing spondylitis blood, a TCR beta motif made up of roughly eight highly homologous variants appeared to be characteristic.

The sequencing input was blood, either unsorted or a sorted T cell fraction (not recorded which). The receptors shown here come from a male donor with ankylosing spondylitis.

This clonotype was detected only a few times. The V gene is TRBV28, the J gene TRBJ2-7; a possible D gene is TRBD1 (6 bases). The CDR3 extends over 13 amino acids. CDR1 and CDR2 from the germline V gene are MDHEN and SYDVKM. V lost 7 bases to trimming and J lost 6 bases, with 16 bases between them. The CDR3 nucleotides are TGTGCCAGCAACTATCAGGGGCAGAGCGAGCAGTACTTC. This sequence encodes CASNYQGQSEQYF.

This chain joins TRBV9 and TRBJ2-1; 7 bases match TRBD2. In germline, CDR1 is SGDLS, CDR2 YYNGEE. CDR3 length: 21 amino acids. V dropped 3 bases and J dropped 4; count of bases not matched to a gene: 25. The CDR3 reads CASSANRDLRVSSGGYNEQFF. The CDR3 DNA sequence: TGTGCCAGCAGCGCAAACCGAGACCTTCGAGTATCTAGCGGAGGTTACAATGAGCAGTTCTTC.

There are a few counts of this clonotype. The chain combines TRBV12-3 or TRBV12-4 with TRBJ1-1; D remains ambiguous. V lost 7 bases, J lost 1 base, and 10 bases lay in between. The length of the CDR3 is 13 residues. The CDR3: CASISQRNTEAFF. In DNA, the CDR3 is TGTGCCAGCATCTCCCAAAGGAACACTGAAGCTTTCTTT.

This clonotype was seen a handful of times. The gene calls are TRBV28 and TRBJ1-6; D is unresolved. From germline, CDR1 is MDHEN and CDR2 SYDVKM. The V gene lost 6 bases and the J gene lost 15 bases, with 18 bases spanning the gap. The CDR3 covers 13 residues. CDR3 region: CASRIGGGIDLHF. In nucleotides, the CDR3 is TGTGCCAGCAGGATAGGCGGAGGGATCGACCTCCACTTT.

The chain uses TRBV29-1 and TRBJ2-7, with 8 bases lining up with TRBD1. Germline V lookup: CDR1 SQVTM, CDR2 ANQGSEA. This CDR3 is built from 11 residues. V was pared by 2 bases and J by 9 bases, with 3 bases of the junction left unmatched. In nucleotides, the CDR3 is TGCAGCGTTGAACAGGGGGCAGTGCAGTACTTC. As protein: CSVEQGAVQYF.

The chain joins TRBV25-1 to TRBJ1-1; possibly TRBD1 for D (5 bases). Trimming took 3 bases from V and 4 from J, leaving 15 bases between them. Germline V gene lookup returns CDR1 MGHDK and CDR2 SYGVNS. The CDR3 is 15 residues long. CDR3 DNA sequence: TGTGCCAGCAGTGAGGGGGACCGGAGGGGCACTGAAGCTTTCTTT. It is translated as CASSEGDRRGTEAFF.

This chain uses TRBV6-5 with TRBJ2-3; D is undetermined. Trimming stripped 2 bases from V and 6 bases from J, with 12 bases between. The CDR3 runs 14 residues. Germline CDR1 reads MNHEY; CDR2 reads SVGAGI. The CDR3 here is CASSYRPLGDTQYF. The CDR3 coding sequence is TGTGCCAGCAGTTACCGGCCCTTGGGCGATACGCAGTATTTT.

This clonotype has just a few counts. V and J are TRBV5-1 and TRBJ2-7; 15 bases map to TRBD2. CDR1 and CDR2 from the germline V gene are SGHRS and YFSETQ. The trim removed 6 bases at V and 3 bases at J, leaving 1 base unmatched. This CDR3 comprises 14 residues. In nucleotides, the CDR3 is TGCGCCAGCACGGGACTAGCGGGGGGCTACGAGCAGTACTTC. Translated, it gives CASTGLAGGYEQYF.

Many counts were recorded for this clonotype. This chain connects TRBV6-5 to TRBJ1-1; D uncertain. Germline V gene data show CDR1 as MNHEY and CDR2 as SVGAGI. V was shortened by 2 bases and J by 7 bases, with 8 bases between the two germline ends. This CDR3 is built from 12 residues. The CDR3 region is CASSYPKGEAFF. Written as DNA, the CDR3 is TGTGCCAGCAGTTACCCTAAAGGTGAAGCTTTCTTT.

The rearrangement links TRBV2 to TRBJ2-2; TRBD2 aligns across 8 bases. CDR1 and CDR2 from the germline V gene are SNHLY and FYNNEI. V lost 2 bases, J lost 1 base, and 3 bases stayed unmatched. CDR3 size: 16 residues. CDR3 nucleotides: TGTGCCAGCAGTGAATCCGGGACTAGGAACACCGGGGAGCTGTTTTTT. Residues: CASSESGTRNTGELFF.

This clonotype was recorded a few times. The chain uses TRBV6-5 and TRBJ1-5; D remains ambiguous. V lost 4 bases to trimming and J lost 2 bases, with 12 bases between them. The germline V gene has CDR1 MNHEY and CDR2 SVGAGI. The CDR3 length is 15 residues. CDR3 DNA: TGTGCCAGCAGTTCAATCGGACTCGGCAATCAGCCCCAGCATTTT. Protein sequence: CASSSIGLGNQPQHF.

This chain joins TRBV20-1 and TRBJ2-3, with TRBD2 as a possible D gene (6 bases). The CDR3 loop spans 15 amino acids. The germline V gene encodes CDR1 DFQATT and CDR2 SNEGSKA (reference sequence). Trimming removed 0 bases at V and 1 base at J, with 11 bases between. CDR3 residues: CSARDRRLGTDTQYF. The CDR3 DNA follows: TGCAGTGCTAGAGATCGGCGACTAGGCACAGATACGCAGTATTTT.

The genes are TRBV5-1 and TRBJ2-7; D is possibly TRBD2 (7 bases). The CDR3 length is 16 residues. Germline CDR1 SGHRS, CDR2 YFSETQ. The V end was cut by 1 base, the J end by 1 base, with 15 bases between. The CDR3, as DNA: TGCGCCAGCAGCTTGTACGCGGGGGCGAGGTCCTACGAGCAGTACTTC. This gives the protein CASSLYAGARSYEQYF.

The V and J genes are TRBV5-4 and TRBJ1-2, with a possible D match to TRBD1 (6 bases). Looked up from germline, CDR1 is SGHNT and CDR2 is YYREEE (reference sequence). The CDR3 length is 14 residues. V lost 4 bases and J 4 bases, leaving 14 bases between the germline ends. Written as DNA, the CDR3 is TGTGCCAGCAGCCGCGAACAGGGTTCCTATGGCTACACCTTC. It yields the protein CASSREQGSYGYTF.

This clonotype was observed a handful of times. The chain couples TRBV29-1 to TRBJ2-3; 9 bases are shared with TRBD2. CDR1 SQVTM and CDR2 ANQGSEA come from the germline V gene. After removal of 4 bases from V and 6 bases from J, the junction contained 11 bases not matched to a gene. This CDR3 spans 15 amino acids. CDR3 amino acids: CSVAGLAGVYDTQYF. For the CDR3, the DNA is TGCAGCGTTGCGGGGTTAGCGGGAGTTTACGATACGCAGTATTTT.

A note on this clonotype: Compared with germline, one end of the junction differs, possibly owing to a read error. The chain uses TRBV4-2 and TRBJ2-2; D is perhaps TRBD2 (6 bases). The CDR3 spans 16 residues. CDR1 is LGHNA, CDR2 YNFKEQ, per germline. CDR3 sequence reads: CASSPLGGGDTGELSF. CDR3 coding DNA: TGTGCCAGCAGCCCCCTCGGGGGAGGAGACACCGGGGAGCTGTCTTTT.

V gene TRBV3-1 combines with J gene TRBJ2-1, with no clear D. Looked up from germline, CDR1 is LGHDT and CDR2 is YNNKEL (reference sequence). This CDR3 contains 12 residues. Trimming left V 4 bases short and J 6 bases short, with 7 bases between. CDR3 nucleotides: TGTGCCAGCAGCCGGGCCTCCAATGAGCAGTTCTTC. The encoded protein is CASSRASNEQFF.

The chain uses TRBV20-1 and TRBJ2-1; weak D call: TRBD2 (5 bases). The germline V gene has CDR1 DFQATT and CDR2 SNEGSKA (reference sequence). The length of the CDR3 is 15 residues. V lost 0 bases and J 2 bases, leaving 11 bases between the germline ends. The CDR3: CSARDPGLPYNEQFF. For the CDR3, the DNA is TGCAGTGCTAGAGATCCCGGACTCCCCTACAATGAGCAGTTCTTC.

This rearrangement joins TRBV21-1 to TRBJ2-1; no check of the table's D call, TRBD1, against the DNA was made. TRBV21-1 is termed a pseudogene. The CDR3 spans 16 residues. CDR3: CASSDGPDRVEDEQFF. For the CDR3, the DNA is TGTGCCAGCAGCGATGGGCCCGACAGGGTCGAGGATGAGCAGTTCTTC.

CDR3 sequence (DNA): TGTGCCAGCAGCTCCCAGGGGGAGGACACTGAAGCTTTCTTT. Translating gives CASSSQGEDTEAFF. The chain carries TRBV11-2 and TRBJ1-1, with 7 bases identical to TRBD1. The CDR3 covers 14 residues. Per the germline V gene, CDR1 is SGHAT and CDR2 is FQNNGV. J was trimmed by 3 bases and V by 4 bases; bases with no gene match: 5.

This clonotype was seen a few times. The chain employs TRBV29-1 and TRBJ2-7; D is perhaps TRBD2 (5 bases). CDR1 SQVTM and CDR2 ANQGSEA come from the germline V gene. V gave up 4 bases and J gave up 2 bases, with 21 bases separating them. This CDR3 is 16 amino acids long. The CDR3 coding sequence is TGCAGCGTTGTGGGTAGCATCGGACTGGGTACCTACGAGCAGTACTTC. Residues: CSVVGSIGLGTYEQYF.

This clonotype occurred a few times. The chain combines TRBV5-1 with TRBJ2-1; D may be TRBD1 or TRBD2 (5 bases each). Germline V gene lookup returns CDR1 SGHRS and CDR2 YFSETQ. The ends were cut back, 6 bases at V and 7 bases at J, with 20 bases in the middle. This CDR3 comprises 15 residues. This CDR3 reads CASTIGSVGVNEQFF. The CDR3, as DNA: TGCGCCAGCACAATTGGGAGCGTGGGGGTAAATGAGCAGTTCTTC.

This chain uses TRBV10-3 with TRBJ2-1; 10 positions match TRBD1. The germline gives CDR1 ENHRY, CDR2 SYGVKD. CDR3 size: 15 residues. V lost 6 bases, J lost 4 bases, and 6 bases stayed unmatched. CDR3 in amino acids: CAISSGTGEYNEQFF. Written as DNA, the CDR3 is TGTGCCATCAGCTCCGGGACAGGGGAATACAATGAGCAGTTCTTC.

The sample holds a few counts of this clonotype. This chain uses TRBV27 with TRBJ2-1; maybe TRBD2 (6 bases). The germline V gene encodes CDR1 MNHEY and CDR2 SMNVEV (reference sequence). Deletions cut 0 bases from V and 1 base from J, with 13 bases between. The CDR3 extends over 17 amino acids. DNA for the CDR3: TGTGCCAGCAGTTTATCGTCGGGAGCGGATTCCTACAATGAGCAGTTCTTC. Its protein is CASSLSSGADSYNEQFF.